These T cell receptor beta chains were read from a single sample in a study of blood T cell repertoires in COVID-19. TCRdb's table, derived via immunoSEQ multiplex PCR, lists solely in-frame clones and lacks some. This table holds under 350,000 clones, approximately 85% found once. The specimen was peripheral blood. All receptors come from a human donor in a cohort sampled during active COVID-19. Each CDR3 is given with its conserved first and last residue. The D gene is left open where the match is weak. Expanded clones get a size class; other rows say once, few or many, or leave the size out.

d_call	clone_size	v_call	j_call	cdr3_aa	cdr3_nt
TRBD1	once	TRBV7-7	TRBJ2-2	CASSPTGTGITGELFF	TGTGCCAGCAGCCCAACCGGGACAGGCATCACCGGGGAGCTGTTTTTT
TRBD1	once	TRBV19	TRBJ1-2	CASSFDRGNYGYTF	TGTGCCAGTAGTTTTGACAGGGGGAACTATGGCTACACCTTC
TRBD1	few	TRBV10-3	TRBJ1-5	CAISGTGGNQPQHF	TGTGCCATCAGTGGGACAGGGGGCAATCAGCCCCAGCATTTT
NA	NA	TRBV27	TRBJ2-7	CASSRLGGSGEQYF	TGTGCCAGCAGTCGACTCGGGGGTTCGGGCGAGCAGTACTTC
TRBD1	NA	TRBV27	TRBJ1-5	CASSRQGNQPQHF	TGTGCCAGCAGTCGACAGGGGAATCAGCCCCAGCATTTT
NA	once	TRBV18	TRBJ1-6	CASSPRQTHNSPLHF	TGTGCCAGCTCACCCCGACAGACCCATAATTCACCCCTCCACTTT
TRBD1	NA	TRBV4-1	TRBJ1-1	CASSQAAGTGGQNTEAFF	TGCGCCAGCAGCCAAGCCGCCGGGACAGGGGGACAGAACACTGAAGCTTTCTTT
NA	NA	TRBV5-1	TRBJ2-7	CASSLATGTGYEQYF	TGCGCCAGCAGCTTGGCGACAGGGACTGGCTACGAGCAGTACTTC
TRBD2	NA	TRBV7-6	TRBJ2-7	CASSLSGLVGYEQYF	TGTGCCAGCAGCCTCTCCGGACTAGTCGGCTACGAGCAGTACTTC
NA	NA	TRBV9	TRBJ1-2	CASSVSGSLSVYGYTF	TGTGCCAGCAGCGTATCCGGGAGTCTTTCTGTCTATGGCTACACCTTC
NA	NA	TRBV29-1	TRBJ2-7	CSGGGGTYEQYF	TGCAGCGGTGGCGGAGGCACCTACGAGCAGTACTTC
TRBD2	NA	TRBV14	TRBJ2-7	CASSPGLAGYEQYF	TGTGCCAGCAGTCCGGGACTAGCGGGGTACGAGCAGTACTTC
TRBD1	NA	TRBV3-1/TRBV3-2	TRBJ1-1	CASSQIRPEWLQGHTEAFF	TGTGCCAGCAGCCAAATAAGACCGGAATGGTTACAGGGGCACACTGAAGCTTTCTTT
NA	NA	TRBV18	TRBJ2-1	CASSPPRWRGLDNEQFF	TGTGCCAGCTCACCACCCAGGTGGAGGGGGCTTGACAATGAGCAGTTCTTC
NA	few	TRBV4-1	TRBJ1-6	CASSQDRWSPLHF	TGCGCCAGCAGCCAAGATCGGTGGTCACCCCTCCACTTT
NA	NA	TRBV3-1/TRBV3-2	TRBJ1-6	CASSRREESTSPLHF	TGTGCCAGCAGTCGCAGGGAGGAGTCAACTTCACCCCTCCACTTT
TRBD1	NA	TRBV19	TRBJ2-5	CASSIGQGSSETQYF	TGTGCCAGTAGTATAGGACAGGGGAGTTCGGAGACCCAGTACTTC
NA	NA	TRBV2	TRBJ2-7	CASRRNLAEQYF	TGTGCCAGCAGGAGAAACCTCGCCGAGCAGTACTTC
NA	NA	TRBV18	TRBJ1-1	CASSLIQVSRDTEAFF	TGTGCCAGCTCGCTTATACAGGTCAGCAGGGACACTGAAGCTTTCTTT
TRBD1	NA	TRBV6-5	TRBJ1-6	CAAGDRGLNSPLHF	TGTGCCGCCGGGGACAGGGGGCTGAATTCACCCCTCCACTTT
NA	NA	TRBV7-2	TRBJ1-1	CASSLDPGGGGEAFF	TGTGCCAGCAGCTTAGATCCGGGAGGAGGGGGTGAAGCTTTCTTT
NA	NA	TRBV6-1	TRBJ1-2	CASSEDRDSYGYTF	TGTGCCAGCAGTGAGGACCGGGATTCTTATGGCTACACCTTC
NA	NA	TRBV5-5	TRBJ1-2	CASRQETVFYGYTF	TGTGCCAGCAGACAGGAGACAGTTTTCTATGGCTACACCTTC
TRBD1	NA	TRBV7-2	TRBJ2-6	CASSLQGASGANVLTF	TGTGCCAGCAGCCTACAGGGGGCGTCGGGGGCCAACGTCCTGACTTTC
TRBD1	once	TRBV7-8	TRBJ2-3	CASSERQGIREPDTQYF	TGTGCCAGCAGCGAGCGACAGGGGATAAGGGAGCCAGATACGCAGTATTTT
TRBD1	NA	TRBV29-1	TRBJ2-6	CSVALGTGGTGANVLTF	TGCAGCGTTGCGCTTGGGACAGGGGGTACTGGGGCCAACGTCCTGACTTTC
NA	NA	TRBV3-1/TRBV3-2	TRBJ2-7	CASSQDQGRKSHEQYF	TGTGCCAGCAGCCAAGATCAGGGGCGGAAATCCCACGAGCAGTACTTC
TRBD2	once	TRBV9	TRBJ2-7	CASSPRLAGTREQYF	TGTGCCAGCAGCCCTCGACTAGCGGGAACCCGTGAGCAGTACTTC
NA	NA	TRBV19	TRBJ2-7	CASSSKLASEQYF	TGTGCCAGTAGTAGCAAACTAGCCAGCGAGCAGTACTTC
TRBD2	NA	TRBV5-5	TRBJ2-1	CALPWREEDEQFF	TGTGCCCTGCCCTGGCGGGAGGAAGATGAGCAGTTCTTC
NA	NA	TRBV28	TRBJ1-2	CASSFPSYGYTF	TGTGCCAGCAGTTTCCCCTCCTATGGCTACACCTTC
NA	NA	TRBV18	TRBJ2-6	CASSPALRSGANVLTF	TGTGCCAGCTCACCCGCCTTGCGCTCTGGGGCCAACGTCCTGACTTTC
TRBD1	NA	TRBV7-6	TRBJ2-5	CAASQGYQETQYF	TGTGCCGCATCACAGGGGTACCAAGAGACCCAGTACTTC
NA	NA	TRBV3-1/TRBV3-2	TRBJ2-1	CASSPERLRGSGSYNEQFF	TGTGCCAGCAGCCCAGAAAGGCTAAGGGGCTCTGGATCCTACAATGAGCAGTTCTTC
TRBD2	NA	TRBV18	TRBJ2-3	CASSHRRAGETDTQYF	TGTGCCAGCTCTCACCGTAGAGCGGGAGAAACAGATACGCAGTATTTT
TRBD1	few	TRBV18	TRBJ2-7	CASSPGQGASYEQYF	TGTGCCAGCTCACCGGGACAGGGGGCTTCATACGAGCAGTACTTC
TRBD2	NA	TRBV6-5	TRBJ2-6	CASSYGRGTGANVLTF	TGTGCCAGCAGTTACGGGCGGGGGACCGGGGCCAACGTCCTGACTTTC
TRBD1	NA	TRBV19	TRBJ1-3	CASTSLRETGVGNTIYF	TGTGCCAGTACCTCCTTAAGAGAAACAGGGGTTGGAAACACCATATATTTT
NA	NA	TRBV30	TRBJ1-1	CAWSPGAPRAFF	TGTGCCTGGAGCCCAGGGGCCCCGCGGGCTTTCTTT
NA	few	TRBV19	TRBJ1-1	CASSIGGFAEAFF	TGTGCCAGTAGTATCGGGGGTTTTGCAGAAGCTTTCTTT
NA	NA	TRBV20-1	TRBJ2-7	CSASSGTTYEQYF	TGCAGTGCTAGTAGTGGCACCACCTACGAGCAGTACTTC
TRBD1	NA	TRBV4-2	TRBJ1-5	CASSQRDRDNQPQHF	TGTGCCAGCAGCCAAAGGGACAGGGATAATCAGCCCCAGCATTTT
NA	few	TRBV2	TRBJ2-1	CASSAGVGEQFF	TGTGCCAGCAGTGCAGGGGTCGGTGAGCAGTTCTTC
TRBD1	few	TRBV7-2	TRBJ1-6	CASSPGGQTNSPLHF	TGTGCCAGCAGTCCCGGGGGACAGACTAATTCACCCCTCCACTTT
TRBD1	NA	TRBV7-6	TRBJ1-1	CASSFFGQGRMNTEAFF	TGTGCCAGCAGCTTCTTCGGACAGGGACGGATGAACACTGAAGCTTTCTTT
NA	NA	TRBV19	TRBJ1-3	CASSTSPTGVGNTIYF	TGTGCCAGTAGTACCTCCCCAACAGGCGTCGGAAACACCATATATTTT
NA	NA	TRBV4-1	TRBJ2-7	CASSQVTVSYEQYF	TGCGCCAGCAGCCAAGTTACGGTATCCTACGAGCAGTACTTC
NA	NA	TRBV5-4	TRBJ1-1	CASSLVQGNTEAFF	TGTGCCAGCAGCTTGGTCCAGGGGAACACTGAAGCTTTCTTT
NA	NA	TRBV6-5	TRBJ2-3	CASSLGGTQYF	TGTGCCAGCAGCCTAGGGGGTACGCAGTATTTT
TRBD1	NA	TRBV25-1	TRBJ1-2	CASRRTGGSEDGYTF	TGTGCCAGCAGGAGGACAGGGGGCTCGGAGGATGGCTACACCTTC
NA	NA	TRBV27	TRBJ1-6	CASSLSQVSYNSPLHF	TGTGCCAGCAGTTTATCGCAGGTCTCCTATAATTCACCCCTCCACTTT
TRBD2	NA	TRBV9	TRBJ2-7	CASSVGGLAGDEQYF	TGTGCCAGCAGCGTCGGGGGGCTAGCGGGAGACGAGCAGTACTTC
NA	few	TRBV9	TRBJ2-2	CASSGSSAGTGELFF	TGTGCCAGCAGCGGGTCTAGCGCGGGCACCGGGGAGCTGTTTTTT